Listed here is a single TCR beta chain. Its antigen is undetermined. The data belong to a study of cytotoxic CD8 clonotypes in ibrutinib-treated CLL. Study information: Partial response occurred in approximately 25 patients and complete response in 2; at median approximately 68 months, about 14 remained remitted and roughly 12 progressed.

Study-level results: Baseline clonality exceeded age-matched healthy donors and tracked circulating CD8+ T-cell counts. The study found public clonotypes uncommon, contracting or stable on treatment. Clonality, elevated at ibrutinib response, dropped back toward baseline at progression.

The data were produced by immunoSEQ multiplex PCR, yet TCRdb's version contains in-frame clones alone and is incomplete. This sample yields 300,000 to 350,000 clones, of which approximately 80% are seen a single time; over 5% belongs to the top ten. CDR1 MDHEN and CDR2 SYDVKM come from the germline V gene. Trimming removed 5 bases from V and 2 bases from J; junction bases left unmatched: 11. This CDR3 spans 17 amino acids. The clonotype originates from a human donor with chronic lymphocytic leukemia. The chain joins TRBV28 to TRBJ1-2; 10 bases line up with TRBD1. Material: PBMCs, obtained before ibrutinib treatment. The CDR3 protein is CASSIGTGEQVNYGYTF. The CDR3 nucleotides read TGTGCCAGCAGTATAGGGACAGGGGAGCAGGTCAACTATGGCTACACCTTC.